This TCR beta chain is drawn from a study of shared clonotypes between healthy human individuals. The study, taken as a whole, reports: How much donors shared clonotypes was expected to be affected by sequencing depth. Lower generation probabilities were found for non-shared clonotypes than for those shared by all four donors.

Data came from immunoSEQ multiplex PCR; TCRdb stores just in-frame clones and leaves some out. The sample includes 170,000 or so clones, 65% to 70% of them seen just once. Of note for this clone: Its cognate antigen is unknown.

The CDR3 runs to 16 residues. The germline V gene has CDR1 SEHNR and CDR2 FQNEAQ (reference sequence). V lost 3 bases and J lost 7; bases outside the gene matches: 14. Sequencing was done on a sample of memory CD4+ T cells sorted from blood. Subset given: CD45RA-negative fraction. The chain joins TRBV7-9 to TRBJ2-5; 7 positions agree with TRBD1. The TCR sequence derives from a man aged 25-45 years in good health. This chain's CDR3 is CASSFGRGTALGTQYF. DNA of the CDR3: TGTGCCAGCAGCTTTGGCCGAGGGACAGCCCTGGGGACCCAGTACTTC. The full variable domain, in which reference TRBV7-9 and TRBJ2-5 provide the parts outside the CDR3, is DTGVSQNPRHKITKRGQNVTFRCDPISEHNRLYWYRQTLGQGPEFLTYFQNEAQLEKSRLLSDRFSAERPKGSFSTLEIQRTEQGDSAMYLCASSFGRGTALGTQYFGPGTRLLVL.